The present T cell receptor (beta chain) was sequenced within a study of graft-versus-host responses after intestinal transplantation. Study information: As for transplant type, recipients had multivisceral, liver-intestinal, or isolated intestinal grafts.

There are 15 residues in the CDR3. The germline V gene encodes CDR1 SGHRS and CDR2 YFSETQ. V was pared by 2 bases and J by 0 bases, with 11 bases between. Profiled with immunoSEQ multiplex PCR; TCRdb holds only in-frame clones, not every one. Among about 39,000 clones listed, 85% to 90% were seen once. The TCR was taken from a human patient who received an intestinal transplant, so some T cells may come from the graft donor. This specimen consisted of PBMCs, obtained 267 days after transplant. The chain employs TRBV5-1 and TRBJ1-1; possible D gene TRBD1, 6 bases. The CDR3 coding sequence is TGCGCCAGCAGCTTCTTGACAGGCATGAACACTGAAGCTTTCTTT. Amino acid sequence: CASSFLTGMNTEAFF. The complete variable domain, with remaining parts taken from reference TRBV5-1 and TRBJ1-1, reads KAGVTQTPRYLIKTRGQQVTLSCSPISGHRSVSWYQQTPGQGLQFLFEYFSETQRNKGNFPGRFSGRQFSNSRSEMNVSTLELGDSALYLCASSFLTGMNTEAFFGQGTRLTVV.